These 11 T cell receptor beta chains originate from one sample sequenced in a study of blood T cell repertoires in COVID-19. Repertoires were generated with immunoSEQ multiplex PCR, while TCRdb's copy carries only in-frame clones and drops some. The data show 110,000 or so clones, 75% to 90% seen once. Source material: peripheral blood. These receptors were obtained from a human donor in a cohort sampled during active COVID-19.

The V call is TRBV7-8, the J call TRBJ1-6; TRBD1 is a possible D gene (6 bases). Trimming left V 5 bases short and J 9 bases short, with 14 bases between. The CDR3 totals 14 residues. Germline-derived CDR1 and CDR2 are SGHVS and FQNEAQ. The CDR3 DNA follows: TGTGCCAGCAGCCTCCAACAGGGCCTTTCACCCCTCCACTTT. Residues: CASSLQQGLSPLHF.

V usage is TRBV11-2 and J usage is TRBJ2-6; 8 positions agree with TRBD1. Germline lookup yields CDR1 SGHAT and CDR2 FQNNGV. Losses at the gene ends were 5 bases for V and 0 bases for J; bases not matched to a gene: 6. The CDR3 runs 17 residues. DNA for the CDR3: TGTGCCAGCAGCCCCCGACAGGGGCGCTCTGGGGCCAACGTCCTGACTTTC. It specifies CASSPRQGRSGANVLTF.

This rearrangement joins TRBV6-5 to TRBJ2-3; 11 nucleotides match TRBD2. This CDR3 comprises 14 residues. Germline CDR1 MNHEY, CDR2 SVGAGI. The V and J ends lost 6 bases and 6 bases, in that order; junction bases with no gene match: 5. CDR3 sequence reads: CASRSSGGDDTQYF. The CDR3 DNA sequence: TGTGCCAGCAGAAGTAGCGGGGGGGACGATACGCAGTATTTT.

J is TRBJ2-3 and V is TRBV7-2; no definite D call. In germline, CDR1 is SGHTA, CDR2 FQGNSA. The germline V and J ends were trimmed by 1 base and 2 bases, with 10 bases remaining between them. CDR3 length equals 15 residues. For the CDR3, the DNA is TGTGCCAGCAGCTTAGGTCACAGAAACACAGATACGCAGTATTTT. It translates to CASSLGHRNTDTQYF.

V gene TRBV10-2 combines with J gene TRBJ2-1; D might be TRBD2 (5 bases). V was trimmed by 4 bases and J by 0 bases, leaving 10 bases between them. The CDR3 loop spans 15 amino acids. Germline-derived CDR1 and CDR2 are WSHSY and SAAADI. CDR3 in DNA: TGCGCCAGCAGTGGCCGGGAAAGCTCCTACAATGAGCAGTTCTTC. Its protein product is CASSGRESSYNEQFF.

The chain uses TRBV6-5 and TRBJ1-1; the match to TRBD1 covers 9 bases. V dropped 7 bases and J dropped 5; count of bases not matched to a gene: 8. This CDR3 is built from 14 residues. Germline V gene data show CDR1 as MNHEY and CDR2 as SVGAGI. The CDR3 reads CASILQGAKTEAFF. As DNA, the CDR3 is TGTGCCAGCATTTTACAGGGGGCAAAGACTGAAGCTTTCTTT.

The rearrangement links TRBV12-5 to TRBJ1-5, with TRBD1 identical over 9 bases. The CDR3 extends over 16 amino acids. J gave up 7 bases and V 4 bases, and 11 bases lay outside the gene matches. Germline assignment: CDR1 LGHNT and CDR2 FRNRAP. The CDR3, as DNA: TGTGCTAGTGGTTCCCCCCGGACAGGGGCGAGGCAGCCCCAGCATTTT. Translating it yields CASGSPRTGARQPQHF.

V gene TRBV7-6 combines with J gene TRBJ2-1, with 8 bases aligning to TRBD2. Unmatched junction bases numbered 12, after V lost 5 bases and J lost 12 bases. Germline V gene lookup returns CDR1 SGHVS and CDR2 FNYEAQ. CDR3 size: 14 residues. The DNA for the CDR3 is TGTGCCAGCAGCCCCGGTACCAGCGGGGGTGGGCAGTTCTTC. Translating gives CASSPGTSGGGQFF.

V is TRBV20-1 and J is TRBJ2-5; D gene uncertain. The germline V gene encodes CDR1 DFQATT and CDR2 SNEGSKA (reference sequence). The CDR3 is made up of 11 amino acids. The CDR3 coding sequence is TGCAGCCCTTACTACCAAGAGACCCAGTACTTC. Protein sequence: CSPYYQETQYF.

The CDR3: CASSFGGGRDEQYF. The CDR3 coding sequence is TGTGCCAGCAGCTTTGGAGGCGGTAGGGACGAGCAGTACTTC. The chain is built from TRBV7-2 and TRBJ2-7; perhaps TRBD2 as D (5 bases). V lost 3 bases, J lost 5 bases, and 14 bases lay in between. Germline V gene sequence: CDR1 SGHTA, CDR2 FQGNSA. The CDR3 is 14 amino acids.

This chain connects TRBV6-5 to TRBJ1-6; TRBD1 matches 7 bases. This CDR3 has 14 amino acids. V was clipped by 0 bases and J by 10 bases; unmatched bases: 3. Germline assignment: CDR1 MNHEY and CDR2 SVGAGI. CDR3 bases: TGTGCCAGCAGTTACTCAGGGGGCAACTCACCCCTCCACTTT. Translating it yields CASSYSGGNSPLHF.